The entry that follows covers one T cell receptor (beta chain) sequence. Its matching antigen is unknown. A J-beta primer mix and a sample-barcoded 5' primer were used in a second PCR of roughly 7 to 12 cycles. A template-switch adaptor with 12 random nucleotides tagged each cDNA molecule. Each CDR3 protein gets one entry after TCRdb re-called the 5' RACE reads with MiXCR. The sample consists of about 620,000 distinct CDR3 sequences, under 25% of them appearing once. This specimen comes from a study of blood T cells in healthy people across ages. Study-wide results and caveats: TCR beta diversity was tightly associated with the proportion of naive T cells. In long-lived donors, naive CD4+ cell counts and diversity exceeded those of aged donors. Older age coincided with a roughly linear decline in TCR beta diversity per million T cells.

Sequenced input: blood. The receptor's source is a man aged 65 to 85 in good health.

The CDR3 reads CASMRTGGTGELFF. The DNA for the CDR3 is TGTGCCAGCATGCGGACAGGGGGCACCGGGGAGCTGTTTTTT. V and J are TRBV27 and TRBJ2-2, with 10 bases that match TRBD1. The germline V gene has CDR1 MNHEY and CDR2 SMNVEV (reference sequence). The CDR3 is 14 amino acids. After removal of 7 bases from V and 4 bases from J, the junction contained 3 bases not matched to a gene.